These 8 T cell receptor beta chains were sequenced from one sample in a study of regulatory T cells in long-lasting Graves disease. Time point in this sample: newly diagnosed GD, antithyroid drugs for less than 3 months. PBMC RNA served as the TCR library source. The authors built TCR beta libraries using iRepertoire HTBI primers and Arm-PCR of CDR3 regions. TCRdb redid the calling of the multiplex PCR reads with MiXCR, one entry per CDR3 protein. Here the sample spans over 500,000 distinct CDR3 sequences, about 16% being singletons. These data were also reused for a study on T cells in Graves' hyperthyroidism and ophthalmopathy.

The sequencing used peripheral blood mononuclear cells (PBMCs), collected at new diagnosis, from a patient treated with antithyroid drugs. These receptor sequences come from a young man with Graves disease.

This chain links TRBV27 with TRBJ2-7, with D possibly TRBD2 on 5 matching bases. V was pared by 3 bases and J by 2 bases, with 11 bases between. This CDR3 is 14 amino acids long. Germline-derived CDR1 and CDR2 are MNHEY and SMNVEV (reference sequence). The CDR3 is CASSLGTRAYEQYF. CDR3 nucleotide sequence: TGTGCCAGCAGTTTGGGCACTAGAGCCTACGAGCAGTACTTC.

As DNA, the CDR3 is TGTGCCAGTAGTATCGGGCCCAGGGGCATAAACTATGGCTACACCTTC. This gives the protein CASSIGPRGINYGYTF. The rearrangement uses TRBV19 and TRBJ1-2; D is possibly TRBD1 (6 bases). Trimming left V 3 bases short and J 2 bases short, with 16 bases between. The CDR3 runs to 16 residues. The germline gives CDR1 LNHDA, CDR2 SQIVND (reference sequence).

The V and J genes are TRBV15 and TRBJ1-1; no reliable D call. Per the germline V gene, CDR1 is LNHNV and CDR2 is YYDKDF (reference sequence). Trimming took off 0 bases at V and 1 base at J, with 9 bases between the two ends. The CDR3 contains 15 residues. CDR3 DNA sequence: TGTGCCACCAGCAGAGATGGTGGCTGGAACACTGAAGCTTTCTTT. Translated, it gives CATSRDGGWNTEAFF.

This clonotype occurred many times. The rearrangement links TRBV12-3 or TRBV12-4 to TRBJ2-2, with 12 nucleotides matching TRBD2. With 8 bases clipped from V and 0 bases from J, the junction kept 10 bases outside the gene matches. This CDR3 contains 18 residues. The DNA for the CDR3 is TGTGCCAGCGGGCGGCTAGCGGGAGGGTTCGCGAACACCGGGGAGCTGTTTTTT. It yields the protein CASGRLAGGFANTGELFF.

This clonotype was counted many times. CDR3 amino acids: CASMVPEGDEQYF. As DNA, the CDR3 is TGTGCCAGCATGGTACCGGAGGGGGACGAGCAGTACTTC. J is TRBJ2-7 and V is TRBV6-1; D tentatively fits TRBD1 or TRBD2 (6 bases each). V was clipped by 7 bases and J by 5 bases, with 15 bases between them. CDR3 length: 13 amino acids. In germline, CDR1 is MNHNS, CDR2 SASEGT.

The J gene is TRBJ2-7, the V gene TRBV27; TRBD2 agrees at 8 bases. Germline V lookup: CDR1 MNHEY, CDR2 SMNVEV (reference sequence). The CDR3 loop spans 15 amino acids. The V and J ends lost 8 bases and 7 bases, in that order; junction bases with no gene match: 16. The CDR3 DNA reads TGTGCCAGCTCAAGCCCGGGACTAGGGTCGGGGGAGCAGTACTTC. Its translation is CASSSPGLGSGEQYF.

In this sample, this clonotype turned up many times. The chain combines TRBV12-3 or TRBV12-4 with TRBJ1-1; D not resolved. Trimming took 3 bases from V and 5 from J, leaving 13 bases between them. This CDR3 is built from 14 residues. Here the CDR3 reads CASSFQAMRTEAFF. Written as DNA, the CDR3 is TGTGCCAGCAGTTTCCAGGCTATGAGGACTGAAGCTTTCTTT.

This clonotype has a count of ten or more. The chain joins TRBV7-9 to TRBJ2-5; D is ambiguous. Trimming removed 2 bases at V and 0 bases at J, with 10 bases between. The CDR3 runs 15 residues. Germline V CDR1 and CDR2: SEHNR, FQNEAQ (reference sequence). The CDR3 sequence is CASSLIQVYQETQYF. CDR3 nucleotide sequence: TGTGCCAGCAGCTTAATACAAGTGTACCAAGAGACCCAGTACTTC.